Shown below are 29 T cell receptor beta chains from a single sample sequenced in a study of shared clonotypes between healthy human individuals (dated by TCRdb to about 2020). CD8 naive samples were CD45RO-negative cells positively selected for CCR7, giving a CD45RA+CCR7+ population that excluded TemRA cells. The library relied on the immunoSEQ multiplex PCR assay. As stored in TCRdb, this immuneACCESS dataset retains in-frame rearrangements with V and J assigned. A fraction of the clones does not appear; measured against another copy, unresolved V genes explain less than half of the discrepancy, and the remainder lacks a known reason. Here the sample has about 2.1 million clones; just under 95% occur a single time. The ten largest make up more than 1.5% of the sample. Sequencing was performed on naive CD8+ T cells from PBMCs. Per the publication, the cell subset or site label means: CD45RA+CCR7+. These TCRs come from a man between 18 and 35 years old in good health. Some clones in this sample may be carry-over from other donors' samples.

The chain is built from TRBV9 and TRBJ2-7; D may match TRBD1 or TRBD2 (5 bases each). The CDR3 length is 15 residues. V was cut by 0 bases and J by 2 bases, with 12 bases left in between. CDR1 and CDR2 (germline): SGDLS, YYNGEE. The chain's CDR3 is CASSVGGADTYEQYF. The DNA of the CDR3 is TGTGCCAGCAGCGTAGGGGGAGCGGACACCTACGAGCAGTACTTC. The full variable domain, with the rest looked up from reference TRBV9 and TRBJ2-7, is DSGVTQTPKHLITATGQRVTLRCSPRSGDLSVYWYQQSLDQGLQFLIQYYNGEERAKGNILERFSAQQFPDLHSELNLSSLELGDSALYFCASSVGGADTYEQYFGPGTRLTVT.

The genes are TRBV30 and TRBJ2-7; 7 bases map to TRBD1. The CDR3 runs to 13 residues. In germline, CDR1 is GTSNPN, CDR2 SVGIG (reference sequence). J was trimmed by 5 bases and V by 2 bases; bases with no gene match: 6. CDR3 region: CAWSLNRGNEQYF. The DNA for the CDR3 is TGTGCCTGGAGTTTAAACAGGGGCAACGAGCAGTACTTC.

The chain links TRBV5-1 to TRBJ1-1; D not resolved. Trimming left V 8 bases short and J 1 base short, with 15 bases between. The CDR3 runs 14 residues. Germline V gives CDR1 SGHRS, CDR2 YFSETQ. The CDR3 DNA follows: TGCGCCAGTCACCGACCCGCAGAGAACACTGAAGCTTTCTTT. Its translation is CASHRPAENTEAFF.

The rearrangement links TRBV7-2 to TRBJ2-3; TRBD2 might be the D (7 bases). Trimming left V 7 bases short and J 1 base short, with 24 bases between. The CDR3 consists of 18 residues. The V gene's germline CDR1 is SGHTA and CDR2 FQGNSA. CDR3 sequence (DNA): TGTGCCAGCAACTCCCGAGGGGGAGGGGGTTGGGGCACAGATACGCAGTATTTT. This gives the protein CASNSRGGGGWGTDTQYF.

CDR3 residues: CASSPKTLAGVVTDTQYF. The CDR3 nucleotides are TGTGCCAGCAGCCCGAAGACACTAGCGGGAGTGGTTACAGATACGCAGTATTTT. This chain joins TRBV5-4 and TRBJ2-3; TRBD2 agrees at 11 bases. In germline, CDR1 is SGHNT, CDR2 YYREEE (reference sequence). V lost 4 bases, J lost 3 bases, and 13 bases stayed unmatched. The CDR3 has 18 amino acids.

As for this clone: This may stem from a read error, because a much larger clone lies one nucleotide away. The chain links TRBV6-4 to TRBJ2-3, with 13 bases identical to TRBD2. The CDR3 has 15 amino acids. The V and J ends lost 4 bases and 4 bases, in that order; junction bases with no gene match: 2. The germline gives CDR1 MRHNA, CDR2 SNTAGT. The CDR3 loop reads CASSALAGGPDTQYF. The CDR3 DNA follows: TGTGCCAGCAGTGCACTAGCGGGAGGGCCAGATACGCAGTATTTT.

The chain joins TRBV7-3 to TRBJ2-7; D is ambiguous. There are 13 residues in the CDR3. Germline values: CDR1 SGHTA, CDR2 FQGTGA. Trimming shortened V by 1 base and J by 3 bases, and 7 bases separated the two germline ends. Written as DNA, the CDR3 is TGTGCCAGCAGCTTAAACCCCATCTACGAGCAGTACTTC. Protein product: CASSLNPIYEQYF.

This chain joins TRBV9 and TRBJ2-7, with 8 bases aligning to TRBD2. Germline V gene lookup returns CDR1 SGDLS and CDR2 YYNGEE. V shed 5 bases, J shed 6 bases, and the junction held 7 bases outside the gene matches. This CDR3 spans 13 amino acids. In DNA form, the CDR3 reads TGTGCCAGCAGTGGCGGGGGGAGAACCGAGCAGTACTTC. It encodes CASSGGGRTEQYF.

This rearrangement joins TRBV27 to TRBJ2-5; 8 nucleotides match TRBD1. Germline V gene data show CDR1 as MNHEY and CDR2 as SMNVEV (reference sequence). This CDR3 contains 15 residues. The V gene end was trimmed by 5 bases and the J gene end by 3 bases; junction bases not matched to a gene: 8. The CDR3 here is CASSPGQAREETQYF. In DNA form, the CDR3 reads TGTGCCAGCAGTCCGGGACAGGCGAGAGAAGAGACCCAGTACTTC.

The V and J genes are TRBV6-5 and TRBJ2-7; D is possibly TRBD2 (5 bases). Trimming shortened V by 0 bases and J by 3 bases, and 9 bases separated the two germline ends. The CDR3 length is 14 residues. Germline CDR1 reads MNHEY; CDR2 reads SVGAGI. As DNA, the CDR3 is TGTGCCAGCAGTTACTCGGCTAGCCGCTACGAGCAGTACTTC. Translating it yields CASSYSASRYEQYF.

This clone was recorded once. The V gene is TRBV4-2, the J gene TRBJ2-7, with D possibly being TRBD1 (6 bases). This CDR3 region has 13 residues. Germline V gene data show CDR1 as LGHNA and CDR2 as YNFKEQ. Trimming removed 3 bases from V and 3 bases from J, with 9 bases in between. CDR3 sequence reads: CASSQTGYYEQYF. The CDR3 DNA is TGTGCCAGCAGCCAGACAGGTTACTACGAGCAGTACTTC.

V gene TRBV13 combines with J gene TRBJ2-3; 10 bases agree with TRBD2. After removal of 0 bases from V and 13 bases from J, the junction contained 7 bases not matched to a gene. The length of the CDR3 is 14 residues. Germline V gene lookup returns CDR1 PRHDT and CDR2 FYEKMQ (reference sequence). In DNA form, the CDR3 reads TGTGCCAGCAGCTTAGGACTAGCGGGACCGTCCGAGTATTTT. This gives the protein CASSLGLAGPSEYF.

This chain uses TRBV6-5 with TRBJ2-5, with 7 bases aligning to TRBD1. With V trimmed by 7 bases and J by 0 bases, 8 bases remained unmatched. The CDR3 is 15 amino acids. Germline V gene data show CDR1 as MNHEY and CDR2 as SVGAGI. The CDR3 DNA reads TGTGCCAGCACCCGGGACAGTAGACACCAAGAGACCCAGTACTTC. This encodes CASTRDSRHQETQYF.

V gene TRBV30 combines with J gene TRBJ1-3; D remains ambiguous. Germline lookup yields CDR1 GTSNPN and CDR2 SVGIG (reference sequence). V dropped 1 base and J dropped 0 bases, with 4 bases sitting between them. The CDR3 covers 13 residues. The CDR3 DNA reads TGTGCCTGGAGTGCAGGCTCTGGAAACACCATATATTTT. Amino acids: CAWSAGSGNTIYF.

A word on this clone: Other DNA sequences in the sample encode the same CDR3. The chain uses TRBV19 and TRBJ2-1, with a tentative D call TRBD1 (5 bases). Germline V lookup: CDR1 LNHDA, CDR2 SQIVND (reference sequence). This CDR3 comprises 12 residues. The V end lost 1 base, the J end lost 10 bases, and 8 bases lay between the germline ends. The CDR3 here is CASSIGGREQFF. The CDR3 region has the DNA TGTGCCAGTAGTATAGGGGGCCGGGAGCAGTTCTTC.

This chain uses TRBV19 with TRBJ2-5, with D uncertain. Germline V gives CDR1 LNHDA, CDR2 SQIVND (reference sequence). The CDR3 length is 14 residues. Trimming stripped 1 base from V and 4 bases from J, with 10 bases between. CDR3 amino acids: CASSIVESPETQYF. The CDR3 bases are TGTGCCAGTAGTATAGTGGAGTCACCAGAGACCCAGTACTTC. The variable domain in full, completed from reference TRBV19 and TRBJ2-5, reads DGGITQSPKYLFRKEGQNVTLSCEQNLNHDAMYWYRQDPGQGLRLIYYSQIVNDFQKGDIAEGYSVSREKKESFPLTVTSAQKNPTAFYLCASSIVESPETQYFGPGTRLLVL.

The CDR3 loop reads CASSLVWQGLTYEQYF. The CDR3 bases are TGCGCCAGCAGCTTGGTGTGGCAGGGGCTCACCTACGAGCAGTACTTC. The rearrangement joins TRBV5-1 to TRBJ2-7, with a weak D call TRBD1 (6 bases). CDR1 is SGHRS and CDR2 is YFSETQ in the germline V gene. The CDR3 runs 16 residues. V was shortened by 0 bases and J by 2 bases, with 15 bases between the two germline ends.

The chain links TRBV13 to TRBJ2-3; possible D gene TRBD2, 6 bases. Germline loops: CDR1 PRHDT, CDR2 FYEKMQ (reference sequence). Trimming left V 5 bases short and J 8 bases short, with 14 bases between. The CDR3 loop spans 13 amino acids. The CDR3 protein is CASSADYKGTQYF. CDR3 nucleotide sequence: TGTGCCAGCAGCGCGGACTATAAGGGTACGCAGTATTTT.

This chain links TRBV6-5 with TRBJ1-1; 7 bases are shared with TRBD1. Germline V gene lookup returns CDR1 MNHEY and CDR2 SVGAGI. This CDR3 has 14 residues. Trimming took 6 bases from V and 0 from J; bases not matched to a gene: 4. The CDR3 sequence: CASRRDSLNTEAFF. Here the CDR3 DNA reads TGTGCCAGCAGAAGGGACAGTTTGAACACTGAAGCTTTCTTT.

This clone came up a few times. The gene calls are TRBV2 and TRBJ1-4; D is unresolved. Trimming shortened V by 3 bases and J by 10 bases, and 9 bases separated the two germline ends. In germline, CDR1 is SNHLY, CDR2 FYNNEI. The CDR3 length is 12 residues. CDR3 sequence reads: CASSDSLAKLFF. CDR3 nucleotides: TGTGCCAGCAGTGACAGTTTGGCAAAACTGTTTTTT.

V is TRBV6-6 and J is TRBJ2-2; D gene unclear. The ends were cut back, 0 bases at V and 5 bases at J, with 4 bases in the middle. The CDR3 loop spans 13 amino acids. From germline, CDR1 is MNHNY and CDR2 SVGAGI (reference sequence). The CDR3 sequence is CASSYSITGELFF. CDR3 in DNA: TGTGCCAGCAGTTACTCAATAACCGGGGAGCTGTTTTTT.

The chain employs TRBV7-9 and TRBJ2-3; D ambiguous. This CDR3 is built from 12 residues. In germline, CDR1 is SEHNR, CDR2 FQNEAQ (reference sequence). The V end was cut by 8 bases, the J end by 4 bases, with 10 bases between. The CDR3 region is CASVPMADTQYF. CDR3 DNA: TGTGCCAGCGTTCCCATGGCAGATACGCAGTATTTT.

Comments on this clone: Other DNA sequences in this sample translate to the same CDR3. The chain links TRBV9 to TRBJ1-3, with D possibly being TRBD1 (5 bases). The CDR3 loop spans 15 amino acids. The germline V gene has CDR1 SGDLS and CDR2 YYNGEE. Trimming pared 0 bases from V and 0 bases from J, leaving 7 bases between. This CDR3 reads CASSVAGTSGNTIYF. For the CDR3, the DNA is TGTGCCAGCAGCGTAGCGGGGACCTCTGGAAACACCATATATTTT.

This chain links TRBV7-9 with TRBJ2-7; D call uncertain. The germline gives CDR1 SEHNR, CDR2 FQNEAQ (reference sequence). Trimming removed 2 bases at V and 0 bases at J, with 14 bases between. CDR3 length: 16 residues. The CDR3 DNA sequence: TGTGCCAGCAGCTTAATTGGCGGCGGCTTCTCCTACGAGCAGTACTTC. Translation: CASSLIGGGFSYEQYF. The full variable domain, rest sourced from reference TRBV7-9 and TRBJ2-7, is DTGVSQNPRHKITKRGQNVTFRCDPISEHNRLYWYRQTLGQGPEFLTYFQNEAQLEKSRLLSDRFSAERPKGSFSTLEIQRTEQGDSAMYLCASSLIGGGFSYEQYFGPGTRLTVT.

The genes are TRBV28 and TRBJ2-6, with D perhaps TRBD1 (6 bases). Trimming took 11 bases from V and 4 from J, leaving 24 bases between them. The CDR3 extends over 17 amino acids. The germline gives CDR1 MDHEN, CDR2 SYDVKM. The CDR3 region is CASSRTASLSGANVLTF. The CDR3 DNA reads TGTGCCTCGTCTCGGACAGCTTCCCTCTCGGGGGCCAACGTCCTGACTTTC. Together with reference TRBV28 and TRBJ2-6, the CDR3 gives the full variable domain: DVKVTQSSRYLVKRTGEKVFLECVQDMDHENMFWYRQDPGLGLRLIYFSYDVKMKEKGDIPEGYSVSREKKERFSLILESASTNQTSMYLCASSRTASLSGANVLTFGAGSRLTVL.

Here the CDR3 reads CASGLSTSGTGLQETQYF. The CDR3 nucleotides read TGTGCTAGTGGTTTGTCCACCTCCGGGACAGGGCTCCAAGAGACCCAGTACTTC. This chain links TRBV12-5 with TRBJ2-5; 9 nucleotides line up with TRBD1. The junction had 11 bases not matched to a gene; V was cut back by 2 bases and J by 1 base. The germline CDR1 and CDR2 sequences are LGHNT and FRNRAP. CDR3 length equals 18 residues.

The chain carries TRBV2 and TRBJ2-7, with D hard to call. Germline lookup yields CDR1 SNHLY and CDR2 FYNNEI. V dropped 4 bases and J dropped 0 bases, with 7 bases sitting between them. The CDR3 is 13 amino acids. DNA for the CDR3: TGTGCCAGCAGTGGTCGGATCTCCTACGAGCAGTACTTC. Amino acid sequence: CASSGRISYEQYF.

The chain joins TRBV18 to TRBJ2-3; the D gene could be TRBD1 or TRBD2 (5 bases each). V was shortened by 1 base and J by 0 bases, with 8 bases between the two germline ends. The CDR3 has 15 amino acids. Germline loops: CDR1 KGHSH, CDR2 LQKENI. The CDR3 nucleotides are TGTGCCAGCTCACCACTGGGACCTAGCACAGATACGCAGTATTTT. Translating gives CASSPLGPSTDTQYF.

This chain links TRBV27 with TRBJ1-5, with 8 positions matching TRBD1. CDR3 length: 18 residues. The V and J ends lost 4 bases and 7 bases, in that order; junction bases with no gene match: 18. Germline V gene data show CDR1 as MNHEY and CDR2 as SMNVEV (reference sequence). The CDR3 DNA reads TGTGCCAGCAGTTCAAGGACAGGGTATCGTTCGCTCTCCCAGCCCCAGCATTTT. It codes for CASSSRTGYRSLSQPQHF.